Below, 22 T cell receptor beta chains from the same sample are listed, as sequenced in a study of regulatory T cells in long-lasting Graves disease (dated by TCRdb to 2020 to 2023). In the paper's terms, the time point label means: persistent/refractory GD, antithyroid drugs over 5 years with positive TRAb. For both TCR sequencing and RNA sequencing, RNA was extracted from PBMCs in TRIzol. The library was obtained by multiplex PCR. Reads for this sample came from an Illumina HiSeq 4000. iRepertoire HTBI primers and Arm-PCR amplification of CDR3 regions were used to construct TCR beta libraries. TCRdb passed the public sequencing reads through fastp at Q25 and MiXCR, retaining productive beta sequences. Entries that share a CDR3 protein sequence are merged under the most common genes and DNA. The sample includes nearly 350,000 distinct CDR3 sequences, with around a fifth observed a single time. The top ten clones comprise just under 30% of the sample.

The sequenced sample was peripheral blood mononuclear cells (PBMCs), obtained when the disease was refractory, from a patient treated with antithyroid drugs. The receptors shown here come from a female donor with Graves disease.

This clonotype was seen ten or more times. The CDR3 loop is CASRSFSGTYEQYF. CDR3 sequence (DNA): TGTGCCAGCAGGTCCTTCAGCGGCACCTACGAGCAGTACTTC. The J gene is TRBJ2-7, the V gene TRBV28; possibly TRBD2 for D (5 bases). V was shortened by 6 bases and J by 2 bases, with 14 bases between the two germline ends. In germline, CDR1 is MDHEN, CDR2 SYDVKM. The CDR3 loop spans 14 amino acids. The entire variable domain, with the rest obtained from reference TRBV28 and TRBJ2-7, is as follows: DVKVTQSSRYLVKRTGEKVFLECVQDMDHENMFWYRQDPGLGLRLIYFSYDVKMKEKGDIPEGYSVSREKKERFSLILESASTNQTSMYLCASRSFSGTYEQYFGPGTRLTVT.

In its sample, this clonotype was seen many times. V usage is TRBV12-3 or TRBV12-4 and J usage is TRBJ2-5; 9 nucleotides line up with TRBD2. This CDR3 is 15 amino acids long. V dropped 3 bases and J dropped 5; count of bases not matched to a gene: 7. The CDR3, as DNA: TGTGCCAGCAGTTTCCGGGCGGGGGGGTCGGAGACCCAGTACTTC. Translating it yields CASSFRAGGSETQYF.

This clonotype came up many times. The chain employs TRBV12-3 or TRBV12-4 and TRBJ2-5, with TRBD2 matching 11 bases. The CDR3 runs to 14 residues. Trimming removed 8 bases from V and 5 bases from J; junction bases left unmatched: 7. The CDR3 region is CASHQLAGGETQYF. The CDR3, as DNA: TGTGCCAGCCACCAGTTAGCGGGAGGGGAGACCCAGTACTTC.

The V call is TRBV20-1, the J call TRBJ1-5; D perhaps matches TRBD1 (5 bases). CDR3 size: 12 residues. CDR1 and CDR2 (germline): DFQATT, SNEGSKA (reference sequence). Between the trimmed V and J ends, which lost 3 bases and 7 bases, there was a span of 10 bases. CDR3 sequence (DNA): TGCAGTGCTAGCCCGGGGGGACAGCCCCAGCATTTT. This sequence encodes CSASPGGQPQHF.

The V and J genes are TRBV27 and TRBJ1-2; D possibly corresponds to TRBD1 (5 bases). CDR1 is MNHEY, CDR2 SMNVEV, per germline (reference sequence). The CDR3 is 14 amino acids. V dropped 6 bases and J dropped 7 bases, with 18 bases sitting between them. The CDR3: CASSIRLGGSGYTF. In DNA, the CDR3 is TGTGCCAGCAGCATAAGACTGGGGGGTAGTGGCTACACCTTC.

This clonotype was counted a single time. J is TRBJ2-3 and V is TRBV12-3 or TRBV12-4; 9 bases align to TRBD2. The CDR3 runs to 15 residues. The junction had 9 bases not matched to a gene; V was cut back by 5 bases and J by 6 bases. The CDR3 loop reads CASSLSGGSSDTQYF. DNA of the CDR3: TGTGCCAGCAGTCTCAGCGGGGGGAGTAGCGATACGCAGTATTTT.

The table lists this clonotype with many counts. This chain connects TRBV7-2 to TRBJ2-2; TRBD2 matches 11 bases. CDR3 size: 14 residues. Losses at the gene ends were 6 bases for V and 6 bases for J; bases not matched to a gene: 3. Germline CDR1 is SGHTA and CDR2 is FQGNSA. Here the CDR3 reads CASRIAGGPGELFF. The CDR3 region has the DNA TGTGCCAGCAGAATAGCGGGGGGGCCCGGGGAGCTGTTTTTT.

The V gene is TRBV10-2, the J gene TRBJ1-4; the match to TRBD1 covers 11 bases. The junction had 5 bases not matched to a gene; V was cut back by 6 bases and J by 2 bases. Germline V gene sequence: CDR1 WSHSY, CDR2 SAAADI. The CDR3 length is 16 residues. Here the CDR3 DNA reads TGCGCCAGCAGAGGGGACAGGGGGGATACTAATGAAAAACTGTTTTTT. Translating gives CASRGDRGDTNEKLFF.

The chain carries TRBV5-1 and TRBJ2-5; 10 positions match TRBD1. The CDR3 has 15 amino acids. V lost 4 bases to trimming and J lost 2 bases; unmatched junction nucleotides: 5. The germline CDR1 and CDR2 sequences are SGHRS and YFSETQ. The CDR3 DNA reads as TGCGCCAGCAGCCGGACAGGGGGGGTTCAAGAGACCCAGTACTTC. Its translation is CASSRTGGVQETQYF.

This clonotype was counted at least ten times. The chain joins TRBV27 to TRBJ1-6, with D perhaps TRBD1 (5 bases). Per the germline V gene, CDR1 is MNHEY and CDR2 is SMNVEV (reference sequence). V lost 6 bases to trimming and J lost 7 bases, with 22 bases between them. The CDR3 loop spans 17 amino acids. CDR3 DNA: TGTGCCAGCAGGCCCTCAACGTACAGGTTCGGCAATTCACCCCTCCACTTT. Residues: CASRPSTYRFGNSPLHF.

This clonotype was counted many times. V usage is TRBV12-3 or TRBV12-4 and J usage is TRBJ1-4; 7 positions agree with TRBD1. The CDR3 extends over 15 amino acids. J was trimmed by 7 bases and V by 5 bases; bases with no gene match: 10. CDR3 loop: CASSPGTERTEKLFF. CDR3 nucleotide sequence: TGTGCCAGCAGTCCAGGGACAGAGAGAACTGAAAAACTGTTTTTT.

The rearrangement links TRBV19 to TRBJ1-2, with 9 nucleotides matching TRBD1. The ends lost 9 bases at V and 7 bases at J; junction bases unmatched: 15. Germline V gives CDR1 LNHDA, CDR2 SQIVND (reference sequence). The CDR3 loop spans 15 amino acids. CDR3 coding DNA: TGTGCCAGCAGCCCCTGGGGACAGGGAAAGGCTGGCTACACCTTC. Its translation is CASSPWGQGKAGYTF.

The chain combines TRBV7-9 with TRBJ1-1; D possibly corresponds to TRBD1 (5 bases). The length of the CDR3 is 13 residues. CDR1 and CDR2 (germline): SEHNR, FQNEAQ (reference sequence). With 4 bases removed from V and 7 bases from J, the gap between germline ends came to 13 bases. The chain's CDR3 is CASSWGMGDEAFF. The CDR3 nucleotides read TGTGCCAGCAGCTGGGGGATGGGAGATGAAGCTTTCTTT.

In its sample, this clonotype was seen many times. The chain has TRBV28 and TRBJ2-7, with D perhaps matching TRBD1 (6 bases). The CDR3 is 13 residues long. The V gene's germline CDR1 is MDHEN and CDR2 SYDVKM. Trimming left V 6 bases short and J 6 bases short, with 15 bases between. CDR3 in amino acids: CASRKQGGAEQYF. CDR3 in DNA: TGTGCCAGCAGAAAACAGGGTGGAGCCGAGCAGTACTTC.

This clonotype turned up a few times. The chain couples TRBV15 to TRBJ2-3; 11 bases align to TRBD1. With 2 bases clipped from V and 4 bases from J, the junction kept 2 bases outside the gene matches. CDR1 and CDR2 (germline): LNHNV, YYDKDF (reference sequence). This CDR3 is built from 15 residues. CDR3 bases: TGTGCCACCAGCAGACGGACAGGGGGCGCAGATACGCAGTATTTT. Its protein product is CATSRRTGGADTQYF. Drawing the rest from reference TRBV15 and TRBJ2-3, the complete variable domain is DAMVIQNPRYQVTQFGKPVTLSCSQTLNHNVMYWYQQKSSQAPKLLFHYYDKDFNNEADTPDNFQSRRPNTSFCFLDIRSPGLGDTAMYLCATSRRTGGADTQYFGPGTRLTVL.

This chain joins TRBV6-1 and TRBJ2-7; no reliable D call. Germline V gene lookup returns CDR1 MNHNS and CDR2 SASEGT. Trimming shortened V by 2 bases and J by 0 bases, and 11 bases separated the two germline ends. This CDR3 comprises 15 residues. CDR3 nucleotide sequence: TGTGCCAGCAGTGAACCCGGCAGAAGCTCCTACGAGCAGTACTTC. Translating it yields CASSEPGRSSYEQYF.

The chain joins TRBV10-3 to TRBJ1-2; 8 bases match TRBD1. Germline assignment: CDR1 ENHRY and CDR2 SYGVKD. The J segment lost 5 bases and the V segment lost 4 bases, leaving 0 bases of the junction unmatched. CDR3 length: 12 residues. CDR3 coding DNA: TGTGCCATCAGTGGGGACAGGTATGGCTACACCTTC. Its translation: CAISGDRYGYTF.

This rearrangement joins TRBV3-1 to TRBJ1-2; no clear D. V lost 0 bases to trimming and J lost 4 bases, with 18 bases between them. The CDR3 is 17 amino acids. The germline CDR1 and CDR2 sequences are LGHDT and YNNKEL (reference sequence). CDR3 coding DNA: TGTGCCAGCAGCCAAGATCTTGAGGAACAGTCCCTCTATGGCTACACCTTC. This encodes CASSQDLEEQSLYGYTF.

This clonotype was counted many times. The rearrangement links TRBV20-1 to TRBJ2-5; 9 bases agree with TRBD2. J lost 0 bases, V lost 0 bases, and 14 bases had no gene match. Looked up from germline, CDR1 is DFQATT and CDR2 is SNEGSKA (reference sequence). CDR3 length: 19 residues. CDR3 DNA sequence: TGCAGTGCTAGAGAAGGGGGTAGCGGGAGAAGGGGCGACCAAGAGACCCAGTACTTC. It codes for CSAREGGSGRRGDQETQYF.

As to this clonotype: At one of its ends the junction is not consistent with the germline gene, which may arise from a read error. The CDR3 here is CASREGSGNGKLFF. The CDR3 region has the DNA TGTGCCAGCAGAGAGGGGTCAGGTAATGGAAAACTGTTTTTT. The V gene is TRBV2, the J gene TRBJ1-4; D may be TRBD1 (5 bases). The CDR3 covers 14 residues. CDR1 and CDR2 from the germline V gene are SNHLY and FYNNEI.

The sample holds a few counts of this clonotype. The chain joins TRBV12-3 or TRBV12-4 to TRBJ2-6; D is unresolved. The CDR3 totals 14 residues. Trimming took off 8 bases at V and 1 base at J, with 9 bases between the two ends. The CDR3 loop is CASGMGSGANVLTF. The DNA for the CDR3 is TGTGCCAGCGGTATGGGTTCTGGGGCCAACGTCCTGACTTTC.

V usage is TRBV4-1 and J usage is TRBJ1-1; a possible D gene is TRBD1 (6 bases). V shed 2 bases and J shed 1 base, with 17 bases lying between them. Germline CDR1 MGHRA, CDR2 YSYEKL. This CDR3 has 17 amino acids. CDR3: CASSQLTGLRRNTEAFF. The CDR3 bases are TGCGCCAGCAGCCAACTCACAGGGTTGCGTAGGAACACTGAAGCTTTCTTT.